What follows are 15 T cell receptor beta chains derived from one specimen sequenced in a study of T cell changes during pregnancy in multiple sclerosis (dated by TCRdb to 2018 to 2020). Library preparation used the immunoSEQ multiplex PCR assay. In its TCRdb copy, this immuneACCESS table keeps in-frame sequences only and misses some clones. Where compared with another copy, unresolved V genes explain less than half of these, and the others have no known cause. The sample profile shows 66,000 or so clones; 85% to 90% of them were found once. The leading ten clones occupy roughly 0.9% of the sample. The specimen was peripheral blood, collected in the first trimester of pregnancy. These receptors all stem from a female donor in good health, enrolled as a control in a pregnancy study.

This sequence joins TRBV12-5 and TRBJ1-5; no reliable D call. The CDR3 spans 13 residues. V was trimmed by 6 bases and J by 1 base, leaving 7 bases between them. Germline lookup yields CDR1 LGHNT and CDR2 FRNRAP. CDR3 sequence reads: CASGLESNQPQHF. DNA of the CDR3: TGTGCTAGTGGCCTAGAAAGCAATCAGCCCCAGCATTTT.

This clone was found a few times. This chain links TRBV13 with TRBJ2-5; the match to TRBD2 covers 10 bases. The CDR3 length is 14 residues. The V gene end was trimmed by 7 bases and the J gene end by 5 bases; junction bases not matched to a gene: 7. Germline V gene sequence: CDR1 PRHDT, CDR2 FYEKMQ (reference sequence). CDR3 sequence: CASKERGGMETQYF. Here the CDR3 DNA reads TGTGCCAGCAAGGAGCGGGGGGGAATGGAGACCCAGTACTTC.

The J gene is TRBJ1-1, the V gene TRBV7-9; 8 nucleotides agree with TRBD1. This CDR3 is built from 16 residues. V gave up 4 bases and J gave up 1 base; unmatched junction bases: 8. Germline assignment: CDR1 SEHNR and CDR2 FQNEAQ (reference sequence). This chain's CDR3 is CASSSDAGGWNTEAFF. CDR3 coding DNA: TGTGCCAGCAGCTCCGATGCAGGGGGCTGGAACACTGAAGCTTTCTTT.

This clone was detected only once. The chain carries TRBV4-2 and TRBJ1-5, with no clear D. Deletions cut 1 base from V and 5 bases from J, with 9 bases between. This CDR3 spans 14 amino acids. CDR1 is LGHNA, CDR2 YNFKEQ, per germline. CDR3 coding DNA: TGTGCCAGCAGCCAAGGACACTTTTATCAGCCCCAGCATTTT. It is translated as CASSQGHFYQPQHF.

This clone was seen only once. This chain links TRBV4-3 with TRBJ2-1; no definite D call. V was trimmed by 0 bases and J by 4 bases, leaving 13 bases between them. The germline V gene encodes CDR1 LGHNA and CDR2 YSLEER. The CDR3 length is 16 residues. In DNA form, the CDR3 reads TGCGCCAGCAGCCAAGATACTGTCGAGAAGTACAATGAGCAGTTCTTC. This codes for CASSQDTVEKYNEQFF.

The chain is built from TRBV4-3 and TRBJ2-7; D is possibly TRBD2 (6 bases). Germline CDR1 reads LGHNA; CDR2 reads YSLEER. This CDR3 has 15 amino acids. V gave up 0 bases and J gave up 2 bases, with 11 bases separating them. This CDR3 is CASSQDRVAAYEQYF. The CDR3 nucleotides read TGCGCCAGCAGCCAAGATAGAGTAGCGGCCTACGAGCAGTACTTC.

The chain joins TRBV11-2 to TRBJ1-3; TRBD1 matches 7 bases. This CDR3 has 15 amino acids. Germline V gene sequence: CDR1 SGHAT, CDR2 FQNNGV. Trimming removed 5 bases from V and 0 bases from J; junction bases left unmatched: 4. The CDR3 DNA reads as TGTGCCAGCAGCCCGGGACAGTCCTCTGGAAACACCATATATTTT. It is translated as CASSPGQSSGNTIYF.

V is TRBV9 and J is TRBJ2-5; D not certain. CDR1 SGDLS and CDR2 YYNGEE come from the germline V gene. V was cut by 0 bases and J by 1 base, with 13 bases left in between. This CDR3 spans 16 amino acids. In DNA form, the CDR3 reads TGTGCCAGCAGCGTAGACCTAAGTTCACTCCAAGAGACCCAGTACTTC. Translating gives CASSVDLSSLQETQYF.

The V gene is TRBV2, the J gene TRBJ1-6; 7 bases match TRBD1. CDR1 is SNHLY and CDR2 is FYNNEI in the germline V gene. The CDR3 is made up of 13 amino acids. The ends lost 8 bases at V and 7 bases at J; junction bases unmatched: 5. This chain's CDR3 is CASEQGTNSPLHF. The CDR3 DNA follows: TGTGCCAGCGAACAGGGGACGAATTCACCCCTCCACTTT. The full variable domain, rest sourced from reference TRBV2 and TRBJ1-6, is EPEVTQTPSHQVTQMGQEVILRCVPISNHLYFYWYRQILGQKVEFLVSFYNNEISEKSEIFDDQFSVERPDGSNFTLKIRSTKLEDSAMYFCASEQGTNSPLHFGNGTRLTVT.

The V call is TRBV2, the J call TRBJ2-2; 9 bases match TRBD1. J was trimmed by 5 bases and V by 5 bases; bases with no gene match: 3. The CDR3 sequence is 14 residues long. Germline V gene data show CDR1 as SNHLY and CDR2 as FYNNEI. CDR3 amino acids: CASSPGQGTGELFF. The CDR3 DNA reads as TGTGCCAGCAGTCCGGGACAGGGAACCGGGGAGCTGTTTTTT.

The chain has TRBV6-6 and TRBJ1-5, with D possibly being TRBD1 (5 bases). V dropped 0 bases and J dropped 9 bases, with 12 bases sitting between them. The CDR3 contains 14 residues. Germline V lookup: CDR1 MNHNY, CDR2 SVGAGI (reference sequence). The CDR3 spells CASSYSGGSRPQHF. The CDR3 DNA reads as TGTGCCAGCAGTTACTCCGGGGGTTCTCGGCCCCAGCATTTT.

This clone showed up just once. V is TRBV5-4 and J is TRBJ2-3; 7 nucleotides match TRBD1. Germline CDR1 and CDR2: SGHNT and YYREEE (reference sequence). V gave up 0 bases and J gave up 2 bases; unmatched junction bases: 3. The CDR3 has 15 amino acids. The CDR3 spells CASSLVGTATDTQYF. The CDR3 DNA sequence: TGTGCCAGCAGCTTGGTTGGGACAGCCACAGATACGCAGTATTTT. The full variable domain, in which reference TRBV5-4 and TRBJ2-3 provide the parts outside the CDR3, is ETGVTQSPTHLIKTRGQQVTLRCSSQSGHNTVSWYQQALGQGPQFIFQYYREEENGRGNFPPRFSGLQFPNYSSELNVNALELDDSALYLCASSLVGTATDTQYFGPGTRLTVL.

V and J are TRBV30 and TRBJ2-2; 9 bases align to TRBD1. The V segment lost 2 bases and the J segment 10 bases; nucleotides outside the gene matches: 5. CDR1 and CDR2 from the germline V gene are GTSNPN and SVGIG (reference sequence). This CDR3 is built from 13 residues. The CDR3 reads CAWSPDRGEELFF. The CDR3 bases are TGTGCCTGGAGTCCGGACAGGGGAGAGGAGCTGTTTTTT.

This chain connects TRBV15 to TRBJ1-3; 9 nucleotides match TRBD1. The J segment lost 2 bases and the V segment lost 1 base, leaving 3 bases of the junction unmatched. CDR1 is LNHNV and CDR2 is YYDKDF in the germline V gene (reference sequence). The CDR3 spans 16 residues. CDR3 sequence reads: CATSRGDRAAGNTIYF. CDR3 coding DNA: TGTGCCACCAGCAGAGGGGACAGGGCAGCTGGAAACACCATATATTTT.

The J gene is TRBJ2-2, the V gene TRBV5-1; D call uncertain. The CDR3 runs 13 residues. The germline V gene encodes CDR1 SGHRS and CDR2 YFSETQ. The ends were cut back, 0 bases at V and 4 bases at J, with 4 bases in the middle. The CDR3 protein is CASSLASTGELFF. DNA of the CDR3: TGCGCCAGCAGCTTGGCCAGCACCGGGGAGCTGTTTTTT.